This is a list of T cell receptor beta chains from one sample in a study of human T cells and chemical hapten exposure. TCRdb passed the RACE reads through MiXCR, listing each CDR3 protein once. The sample has tens of thousands of distinct CDR3 sequences, roughly a tenth seen once. Sequences were derived from whole blood, sampled in connection with sensitization to the hapten diphenylcyclopropenone (DPC). The receptors originated from a man aged 35 to 55 with alopecia areata. Some clones in this sample may be carry-over from other donors' samples. The CDR3 runs from the conserved cysteine through the conserved F or W. A D gene is named only where the DNA matches it firmly. Clone sizes are given selectively: once, few, many, or a class where the clone is expanded.

j_gene,d_gene,abundance,v_gene,CDR3nt,CDR3aa
TRBJ2-7,-,few,TRBV10-3,TGTGCCATCAGTGGTGCTCGGGACGAGCAGTACTTC,CAISGARDEQYF
TRBJ2-7,TRBD1,few,TRBV28,TGTGCCAGCACAAGACCGGGACAGACCTACGAGCAGTACTTC,CASTRPGQTYEQYF
TRBJ2-5,-,-,TRBV10-2,TGCGCCAGCAAGAGGCCGGGGGAAGAGACCCAGTACTTC,CASKRPGEETQYF
TRBJ2-7,-,few,TRBV28,TGTGCCAGCACTGCCCAGTACGAGCAGTACTTC,CASTAQYEQYF
TRBJ2-1,-,many,TRBV10-2,TGCGCCAGCAGTGAGTCCCCAGGGAACCGGTTCTTC,CASSESPGNRFF
TRBJ2-5,-,many,TRBV5-6,TGTGCCAGCAGCTCCGGTAATGGTGAGACCCAGTACTTC,CASSSGNGETQYF
TRBJ2-5,-,few,TRBV15,TGTGCCACCAGCAGGGCCACTAGCAGGGAGACCCAGTACTTC,CATSRATSRETQYF
TRBJ2-1,TRBD2,-,TRBV12-5,TGTGCTAGTTTTCCCCCATCCGGGACTAGCCCCTATAATGAGCAGTTCTTC,CASFPPSGTSPYNEQFF
TRBJ2-1,-,few,TRBV29-1,TGCAGCGTAGGTTGGACAGAGTACAATGAGCAGTTCTTC,CSVGWTEYNEQFF
TRBJ2-1,TRBD2,-,TRBV2,TGTGCCAGCAGGATGACTAGCGGGAGTAGCAATGAGCAGTTCTTC,CASRMTSGSSNEQFF
TRBJ1-3,-,many,TRBV29-1,TGCAGCGTTGAAGGAGCAGGTGGCGGAAACACCATATATTTT,CSVEGAGGGNTIYF
TRBJ2-3,-,few,TRBV29-1,TGCAGCGTTGTTCGCCCAGATACGCAGTATTTT,CSVVRPDTQYF
TRBJ2-1,TRBD2,-,TRBV6-2/TRBV6-3,TGTGGCGTACGGGGGAGGGCCGGTGAGCAGTTCTTC,CGVRGRAGEQFF
TRBJ2-1,TRBD1,few,TRBV20-1,TGCAGTGCGCCGACAGGGTTCTACAATGAGCAGTTCTTC,CSAPTGFYNEQFF
TRBJ1-5,TRBD1,few,TRBV20-1,TGCAGTGCTGCCCCGGCAGGGGGGGATTATAGCAATCAGCCCCAGCATTTT,CSAAPAGGDYSNQPQHF
TRBJ1-5,-,-,TRBV28,TGTGCCACCGGGACGGCTAATCAGCCCCAGCATTTT,CATGTANQPQHF
TRBJ2-1,TRBD2,-,TRBV6-2/TRBV6-3,TGTGCCAGCAGTTACTCGGGACTAGGCTCCAATGAGCAGTTCTTC,CASSYSGLGSNEQFF
TRBJ2-2,TRBD2,once,TRBV9,TGTGCCAGCAGCGCCGGACTAGCGGGGTCCAGGGCCGGGGAGCTGTTTTTT,CASSAGLAGSRAGELFF
TRBJ2-2,TRBD2,once,TRBV9,TGTGCCAGCACCACTATTAGCGGGAGGGGTCCCGGGGAGCTGTTTTTT,CASTTISGRGPGELFF
TRBJ1-2,-,-,TRBV6-5,TGTGCCAGCAGTTACCAAGCTAACTATGGCTACACCTTC,CASSYQANYGYTF
TRBJ1-1,-,many,TRBV7-3,TGTGCCAGCAGCTCGACGGACAGTTCTGAAGCTTTCTTT,CASSSTDSSEAFF
TRBJ2-4,-,few,TRBV6-2/TRBV6-3,TGTGCCAGCAGTCAACAAGGGGGAACAATTCAGTACTTC,CASSQQGGTIQYF
TRBJ1-4,-,few,TRBV27,TGTGCCAGCAAACAGCTTAATGAAAAACTGTTTTTT,CASKQLNEKLFF
TRBJ1-3,-,-,TRBV6-6,TGTGCCAGCAGTTACGGAGGGTACTCTGGAAACACCATATATTTT,CASSYGGYSGNTIYF